This TCR beta chain was found in a study of shared clonotypes between healthy human individuals. This clone occurred a few times. The CDR3 spans 13 residues. In germline, CDR1 is KGHSH, CDR2 LQKENI. V was cut by 2 bases and J by 3 bases, with 7 bases left in between. Assay: immunoSEQ multiplex PCR; the TCRdb copy retains only in-frame clones and omits some. This table has about 490,000 clones, 70% to 80% appearing once. J is TRBJ1-2 and V is TRBV18, with D unclear. What was sequenced was PBMCs. The TCR comes from a middle-aged woman in good health. Some clones in this sample may be carry-over from other donors' samples. CDR3 nucleotides: TGTGCCAGCTCACCAGGCACCCACTATGGCTACACCTTC. It codes for CASSPGTHYGYTF.